These T cell receptor beta chains were read from a single sample in a study of blood T cell repertoires in COVID-19. TCRdb's table, derived via immunoSEQ multiplex PCR, lists solely in-frame clones and lacks some. This sample has tens of thousands of clones; 81% occur once, and the top ten carry approximately 14%. Sample: peripheral blood. Source of these receptors: a man at least 80 years old with acute or convalescent COVID-19. Each CDR3 is given with its conserved first and last residue. Fields, in order: J gene, V gene, D gene, clone size, CDR3 DNA, CDR3 protein. D genes are given only for firm matches. Size values are once, few and many counts, or a class for expanded clones, and some rows have none.

TRBJ1-6 | TRBV7-2 | NA | NA | TGTGCCAGCAGCTTAGAATCCAGGCCTTCCTATAATTCACCCCTCCACTTT | CASSLESRPSYNSPLHF
TRBJ2-7 | TRBV5-1 | NA | NA | TGCGCCAGCAGCCTCATTGACAGTAGCTCCTACGGGCAGTACTTC | CASSLIDSSSYGQYF
TRBJ1-6 | TRBV21-1 | NA | NA | TGTGCCTGCAAGTGGAGCGTGAATTCACCCCTCCACTTT | CACKWSVNSPLHF
TRBJ1-6 | TRBV11-1 | TRBD1 | few | TGTGCCAGCAGCTTGACAGGGAATAATTCACCCCTCCACTTT | CASSLTGNNSPLHF
TRBJ2-2 | TRBV15 | NA | NA | TGTGCCACCATGGGAGGAGCGAACACCGGGGAGCTGTTTTTT | CATMGGANTGELFF
TRBJ2-7 | TRBV6-2/TRBV6-3 | NA | once | TGTGCCAGCAGTTACGTAGGGGCTCTCTACGAGCAGTACTTC | CASSYVGALYEQYF
TRBJ1-2 | TRBV7-3 | NA | NA | TGTGCCAGCAGCCGAACTCCAAACTATGGCTACACCTTC | CASSRTPNYGYTF
TRBJ1-1 | TRBV19 | NA | NA | TGTGCCAGTAGCGGGCGACAGGCCTTCAGGGAAGCTTTCTTT | CASSGRQAFREAFF
TRBJ2-3 | TRBV7-6 | TRBD2 | few | TGTGCCAGCAGCTTTATTCCTAGCGGGATTGGTGATACGCAGTATTTT | CASSFIPSGIGDTQYF
TRBJ1-6 | TRBV25-1 | NA | NA | TGTGCCAGCAGTGATTTCGAGCAGGGCCTTTTGAATTCACCCCTCCACTTT | CASSDFEQGLLNSPLHF
TRBJ2-7 | TRBV11-2 | NA | NA | TGTGCCAGCAGTACCGGGAGCTACGAGCAGTACTTC | CASSTGSYEQYF
TRBJ2-7 | TRBV3-1/TRBV3-2 | TRBD2 | NA | TGTGCCAGCAGCCTGGGACTAGTGCGCGAGCAGTACTTC | CASSLGLVREQYF
TRBJ1-3 | TRBV7-2 | NA | NA | TGTGCCAGCAGCTTAGGACACCGAATCTCTGGAAACACCATATATTTT | CASSLGHRISGNTIYF
TRBJ2-7 | TRBV4-1 | TRBD1 | few | TGCGCCAGCAGCCAAGAGATCACGGGACAGAGAATGTACGAGCAGTACTTC | CASSQEITGQRMYEQYF
TRBJ2-4 | TRBV27 | TRBD1 | NA | TGTGCCAGCAGTCCGGGACAGGGGCGAGGCATTCAGTACTTC | CASSPGQGRGIQYF
TRBJ2-7 | TRBV6-2/TRBV6-3 | NA | NA | TGTGCCAGCAGTTCAGAGTCCTCCAGGGTTCTCTACGAGCAGTACTTC | CASSSESSRVLYEQYF
TRBJ1-5 | TRBV10-2 | TRBD1 | NA | TGCGCCAGCAGGTATAAACTGGGACAGCCGAATCAGCCCCAGCATTTT | CASRYKLGQPNQPQHF
TRBJ1-2 | TRBV9 | TRBD1 | NA | TGTGCCAGCAGCGGGAAACAGGGGACCGGCTTC | CASSGKQGTGF
TRBJ1-2 | TRBV18 | TRBD1 | NA | TGTGCCAGCTCACCACAGGAGGGGGCCTATGGCTACACCTTC | CASSPQEGAYGYTF
TRBJ1-1 | TRBV6-5 | NA | NA | TGTGCCATAACCCAGCTACAGATGAACACTGAAGCTTTCTTT | CAITQLQMNTEAFF
TRBJ1-6 | TRBV14 | NA | once | TGTGCCAGCAGCACTCCGGGGACAAGGAATTCACCCCTCCACTTT | CASSTPGTRNSPLHF
TRBJ2-3 | TRBV19 | NA | NA | TGTGCCAGTAGTATGTGGAGCGCAGATACGCAGTATTTT | CASSMWSADTQYF
TRBJ2-2 | TRBV19 | TRBD2 | NA | TGTGCCAGTAGGGGACTAGCGGGAGCGAACACCGGGGAGCTGTTTTTT | CASRGLAGANTGELFF
TRBJ2-7 | TRBV7-2 | NA | NA | TGTGCCAGCAGCTTAGTTCAGGGAAGGTACGAGCAGTACTTC | CASSLVQGRYEQYF
TRBJ2-1 | TRBV6-4 | NA | NA | TGTGCCAGCACCCGAGGGGGAGCGGAGAGCTCCTACAATGAGCAGTTCTTC | CASTRGGAESSYNEQFF
TRBJ2-3 | TRBV7-2 | NA | NA | TGTGCCAGCAGCTCCCGGGGAGATAGCACAGATACGCAGTATTTT | CASSSRGDSTDTQYF
TRBJ2-3 | TRBV11-3 | TRBD2 | NA | TGTGCCAGCAGCTTAGATGGGACTAGCAATACGCAGTATTTT | CASSLDGTSNTQYF
TRBJ1-6 | TRBV7-9 | NA | NA | TGTGCCAGCAGCTCAGCCCAGATCTATAATTCACCCCTCCACTTT | CASSSAQIYNSPLHF
TRBJ2-7 | TRBV11-2 | NA | NA | TGTGCCAGCAGCTTATACGCCGGAGGTTACGAGCAGTACTTC | CASSLYAGGYEQYF
TRBJ2-1 | TRBV18 | TRBD1 | NA | TGTGCCAGCTCACTCGAGGACAGGGACGCTGAGCAGTTCTTC | CASSLEDRDAEQFF
TRBJ2-5 | TRBV7-2 | NA | NA | TGTGCCAGCAGCTTAGTTCCTGGGGCCCTAGAGACCCAGTACTTC | CASSLVPGALETQYF